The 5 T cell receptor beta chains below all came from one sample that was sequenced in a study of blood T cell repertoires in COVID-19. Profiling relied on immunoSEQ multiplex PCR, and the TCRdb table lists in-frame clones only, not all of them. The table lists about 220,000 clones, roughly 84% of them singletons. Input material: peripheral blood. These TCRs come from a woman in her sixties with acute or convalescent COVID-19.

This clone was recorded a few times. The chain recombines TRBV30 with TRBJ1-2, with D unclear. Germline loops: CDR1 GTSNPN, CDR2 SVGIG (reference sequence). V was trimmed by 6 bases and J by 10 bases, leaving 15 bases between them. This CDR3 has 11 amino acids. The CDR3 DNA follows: TGTGCCTGCGAAAGCGTTTTACACTACACCTTC. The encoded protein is CACESVLHYTF.

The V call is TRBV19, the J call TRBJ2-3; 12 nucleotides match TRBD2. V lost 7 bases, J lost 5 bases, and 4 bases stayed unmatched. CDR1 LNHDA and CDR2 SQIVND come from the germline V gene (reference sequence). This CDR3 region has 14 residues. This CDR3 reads CASKTSGGRDTQYF. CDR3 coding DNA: TGTGCCAGTAAAACTAGCGGGGGGCGAGATACGCAGTATTTT.

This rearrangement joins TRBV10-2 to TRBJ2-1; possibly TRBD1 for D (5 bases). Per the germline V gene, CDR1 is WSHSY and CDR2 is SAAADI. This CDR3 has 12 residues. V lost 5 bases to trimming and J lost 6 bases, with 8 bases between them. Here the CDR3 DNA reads TGCGCCAGCAGTTCAGGGTCCAATGAGCAGTTCTTC. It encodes CASSSGSNEQFF.

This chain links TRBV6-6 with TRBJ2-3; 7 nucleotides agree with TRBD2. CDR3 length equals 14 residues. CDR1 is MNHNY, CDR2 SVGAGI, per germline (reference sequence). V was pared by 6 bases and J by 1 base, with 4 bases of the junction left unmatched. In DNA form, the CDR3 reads TGTGCCAGCAGAGACCGGGGGGGCACAGATACGCAGTATTTT. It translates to CASRDRGGTDTQYF.

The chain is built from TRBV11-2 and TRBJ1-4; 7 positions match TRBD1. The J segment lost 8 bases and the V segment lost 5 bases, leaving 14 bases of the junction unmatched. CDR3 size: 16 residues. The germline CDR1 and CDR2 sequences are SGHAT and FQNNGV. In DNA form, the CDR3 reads TGTGCCAGCAGCCCGCGCGTGGCTACAGGGGTCGAAAAACTGTTTTTT. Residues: CASSPRVATGVEKLFF.